This TCR beta chain was recorded in a study of blood T cell repertoires in COVID-19. Study-wide background: Donors in the United States, Italy and Spain gave samples during acute or convalescent COVID-19.

The V gene end was trimmed by 6 bases and the J gene end by 3 bases; junction bases not matched to a gene: 5. The CDR3 contains 13 residues. The V gene's germline CDR1 is MNHEY and CDR2 SMNVEV (reference sequence). Ages ranged from roughly 18 to 100 years, with residence in more than 20 US areas. Per the study methods: Estimation of nucleated cell counts was performed using reference gene primer amplification. The repertoire was sequenced with immunoSEQ multiplex PCR; TCRdb's copy has only in-frame clones and lacks some. The V and J calls and clone size come from that table; D and trimming were worked out from the DNA. This repertoire shows just over 350,000 clones, about 90% found once; its top ten account for about 3%.

This chain joins TRBV27 and TRBJ2-7; 7 nucleotides line up with TRBD1. Material for sequencing was PBMCs or T cells enriched from blood (not recorded which). The TCR originated in a young woman who had recovered from COVID-19. In nucleotides, the CDR3 is TGTGCCAGCAGCCATGGACAGGACTACGAGCAGTACTTC. It encodes CASSHGQDYEQYF.